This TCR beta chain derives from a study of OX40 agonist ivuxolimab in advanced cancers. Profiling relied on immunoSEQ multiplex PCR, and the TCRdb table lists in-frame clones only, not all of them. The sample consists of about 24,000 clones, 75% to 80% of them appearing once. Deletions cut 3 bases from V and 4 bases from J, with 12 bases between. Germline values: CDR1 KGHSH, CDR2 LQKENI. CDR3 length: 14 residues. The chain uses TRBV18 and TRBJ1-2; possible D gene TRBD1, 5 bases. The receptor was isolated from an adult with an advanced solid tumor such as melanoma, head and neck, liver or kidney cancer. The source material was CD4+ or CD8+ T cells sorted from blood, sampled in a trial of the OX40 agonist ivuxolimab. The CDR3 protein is CASSPDGASYGYTF. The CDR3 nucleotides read TGTGCCAGCTCACCGGACGGGGCGAGCTATGGCTACACCTTC.